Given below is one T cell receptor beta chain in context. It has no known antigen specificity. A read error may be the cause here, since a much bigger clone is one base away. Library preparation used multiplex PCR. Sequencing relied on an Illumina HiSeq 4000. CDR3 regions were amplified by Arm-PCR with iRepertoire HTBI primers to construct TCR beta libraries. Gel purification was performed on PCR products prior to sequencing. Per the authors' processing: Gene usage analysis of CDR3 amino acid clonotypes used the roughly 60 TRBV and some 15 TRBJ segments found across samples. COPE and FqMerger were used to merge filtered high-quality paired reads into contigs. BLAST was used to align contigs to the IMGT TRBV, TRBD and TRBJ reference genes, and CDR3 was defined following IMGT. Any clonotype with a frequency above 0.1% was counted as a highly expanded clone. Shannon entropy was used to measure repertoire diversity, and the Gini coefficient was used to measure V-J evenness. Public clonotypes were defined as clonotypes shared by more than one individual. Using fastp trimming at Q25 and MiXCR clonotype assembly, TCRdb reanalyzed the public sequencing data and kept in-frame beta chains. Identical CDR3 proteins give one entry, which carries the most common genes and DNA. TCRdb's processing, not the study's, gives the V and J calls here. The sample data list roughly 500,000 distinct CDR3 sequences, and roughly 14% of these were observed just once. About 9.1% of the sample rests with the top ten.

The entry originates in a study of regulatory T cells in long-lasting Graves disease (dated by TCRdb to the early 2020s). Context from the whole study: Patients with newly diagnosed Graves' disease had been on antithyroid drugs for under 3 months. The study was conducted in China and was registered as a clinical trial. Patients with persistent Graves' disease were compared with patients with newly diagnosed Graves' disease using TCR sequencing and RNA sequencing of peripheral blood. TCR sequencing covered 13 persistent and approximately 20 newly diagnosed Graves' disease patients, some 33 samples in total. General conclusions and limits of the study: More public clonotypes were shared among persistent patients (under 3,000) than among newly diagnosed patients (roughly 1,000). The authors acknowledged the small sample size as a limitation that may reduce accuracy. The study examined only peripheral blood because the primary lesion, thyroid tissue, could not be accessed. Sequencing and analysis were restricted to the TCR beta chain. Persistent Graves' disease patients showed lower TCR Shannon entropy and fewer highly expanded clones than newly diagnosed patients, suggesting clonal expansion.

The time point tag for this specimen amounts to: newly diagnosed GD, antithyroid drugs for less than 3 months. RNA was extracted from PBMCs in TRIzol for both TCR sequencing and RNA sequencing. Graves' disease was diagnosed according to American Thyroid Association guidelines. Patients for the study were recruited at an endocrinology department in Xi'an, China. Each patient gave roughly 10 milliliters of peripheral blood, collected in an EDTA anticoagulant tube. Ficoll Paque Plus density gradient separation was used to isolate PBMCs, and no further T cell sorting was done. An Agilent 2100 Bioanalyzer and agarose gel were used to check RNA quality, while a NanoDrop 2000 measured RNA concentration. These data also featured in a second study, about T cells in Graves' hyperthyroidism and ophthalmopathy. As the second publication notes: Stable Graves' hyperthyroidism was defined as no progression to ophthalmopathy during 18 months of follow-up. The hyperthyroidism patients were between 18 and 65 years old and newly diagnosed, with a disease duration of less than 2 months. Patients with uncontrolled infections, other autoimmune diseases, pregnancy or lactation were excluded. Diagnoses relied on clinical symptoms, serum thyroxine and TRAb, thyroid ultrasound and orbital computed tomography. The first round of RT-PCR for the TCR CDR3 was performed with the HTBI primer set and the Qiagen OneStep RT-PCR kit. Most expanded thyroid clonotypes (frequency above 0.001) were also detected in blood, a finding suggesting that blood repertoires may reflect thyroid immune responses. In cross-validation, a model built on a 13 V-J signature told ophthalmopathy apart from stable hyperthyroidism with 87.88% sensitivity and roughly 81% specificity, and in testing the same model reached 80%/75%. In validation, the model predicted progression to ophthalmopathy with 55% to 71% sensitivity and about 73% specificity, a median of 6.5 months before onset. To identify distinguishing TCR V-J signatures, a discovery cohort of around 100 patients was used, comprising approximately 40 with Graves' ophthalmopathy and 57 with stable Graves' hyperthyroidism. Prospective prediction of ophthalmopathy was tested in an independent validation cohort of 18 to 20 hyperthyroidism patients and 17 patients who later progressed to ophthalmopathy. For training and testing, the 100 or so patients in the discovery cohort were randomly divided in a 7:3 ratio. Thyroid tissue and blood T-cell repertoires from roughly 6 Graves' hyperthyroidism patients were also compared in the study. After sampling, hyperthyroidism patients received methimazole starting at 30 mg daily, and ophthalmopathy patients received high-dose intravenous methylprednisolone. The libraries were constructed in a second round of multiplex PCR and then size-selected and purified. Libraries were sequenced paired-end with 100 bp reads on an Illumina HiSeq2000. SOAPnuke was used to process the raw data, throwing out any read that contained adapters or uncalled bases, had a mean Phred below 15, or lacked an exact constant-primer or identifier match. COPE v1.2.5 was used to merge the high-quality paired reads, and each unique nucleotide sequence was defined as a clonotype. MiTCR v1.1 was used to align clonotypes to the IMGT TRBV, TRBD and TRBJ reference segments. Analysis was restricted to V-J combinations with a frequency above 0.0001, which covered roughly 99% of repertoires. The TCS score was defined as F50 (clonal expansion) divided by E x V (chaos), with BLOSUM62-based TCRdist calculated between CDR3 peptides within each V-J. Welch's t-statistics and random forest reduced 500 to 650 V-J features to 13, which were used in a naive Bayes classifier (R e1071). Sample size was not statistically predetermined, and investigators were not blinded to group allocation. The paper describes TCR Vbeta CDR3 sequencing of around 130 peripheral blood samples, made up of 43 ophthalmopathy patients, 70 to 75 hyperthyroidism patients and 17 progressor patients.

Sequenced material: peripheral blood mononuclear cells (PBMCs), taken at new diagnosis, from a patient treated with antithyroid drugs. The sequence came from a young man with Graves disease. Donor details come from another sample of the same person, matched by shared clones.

CDR3 loop: CANGLVLDRGGETQYF. The DNA reads TGTGCTAATGGTTTGGTACTGGACAGGGGGGGAGAGACCCAGTACTTC. Recombination linked TRBV12-5 to TRBJ2-5; 10 middle bases align to TRBD1. The CDR3 spans 16 residues, from the cysteine through the phenylalanine. Left in the record is the CDR3 DNA by itself, 48 bases read in frame from the first base. CDR1 and CDR2, looked up from the germline V gene, are LGHNT and FRNRAP.